The subject of this entry is one T cell receptor beta chain. Its specificity is not known. CDR3 regions of TCR beta were amplified from RNA transcripts. HTBI primers primed a first-round RT-PCR, and a second-round multiplex PCR followed. TCRdb re-analysed the multiplex PCR reads in MiXCR, keeping a single row per CDR3 protein. Seen here are 740,000 or so distinct CDR3 sequences, about 44% observed once, and the top ten hold roughly 46%. Excluded were patients with other autoimmune diseases, uncontrolled infections, pregnancy or lactation. The sample is drawn from a study of Graves' ophthalmopathy and Graves' hyperthyroidism. Looked up from germline, CDR1 is SEHNR and CDR2 is FQNEAQ (reference sequence). The CDR3 has 15 amino acids. Between the trimmed V and J ends, which lost 3 bases and 6 bases, there was a span of 15 bases. Findings of the study overall: Most thyroid clonotypes expanded beyond 0.001 frequency were also found in blood.

This clonotype was obtained from an adult man with Graves' ophthalmopathy. The sample taken for sequencing was peripheral blood. This chain joins TRBV7-9 and TRBJ1-5, with D tentatively TRBD1 (6 bases). Here the CDR3 DNA reads TGTGCCAGCAGCTTTACGGGGGGGCCTGGTCAGCCCCAGCATTTT. Translating gives CASSFTGGPGQPQHF.